This T cell receptor (beta chain) was observed in a study of T cell responses to AZD1222 COVID-19 vaccine (dated by TCRdb to the early 2020s). For context, the study as a whole: A total of just over 230 trial participants underwent TCR sequencing, of whom roughly 210 had received two doses of AZD1222 and roughly 26 had received two doses of the MenACWY control vaccine. Trial participants were enrolled into age subgroups of 18-55, 56-69 and 70-plus years, which contained about 150, 27 and 61 TCR-sequenced participants, respectively.

The label giving this sample's time point can be read as: about 28 days (+/-7) after the second vaccine dose. The treatment or condition label corresponds to: meningococcal conjugate vaccine given as trial control. Vaccinee samples were obtained from the UK trials COV001 and COV002, which included a single-blind randomized controlled phase 2/3 trial of AZD1222 (ChAdOx1 nCoV-19) in healthy adults. Trial participant PBMC samples were collected at day 0 and day 28 after the second dose for TCRbeta chain sequencing. The CDR3 regions of human TCRbeta chains were analyzed by immunosequencing. Regarding the original processing steps: Repertoire TCRs were checked for matches against a reference library of SARS-CoV-2-specific TCRs that had been generated using the MIRA antigen-specificity platform. Breadth was defined as the fraction of unique TCRs that were SARS-CoV-2-associated. Depth was defined as the fraction of total T cells that were SARS-CoV-2-associated. Using the MIRA data, every spike-specific TCR was mapped to the spike region that the TCR reacted to and assigned to either a CD4 or a CD8 class. Log10-transformed breadth and depth values were compared by one-way ANOVA with Sidak's multiple comparisons tests. Drawn from immuneACCESS, this table holds only the in-frame rearrangements with V and J called that TCRdb kept. Clones are partly lost; checked studies trace under half to an unresolved V gene and leave the rest unexplained. V, J and clone size are taken as reported in that table, and D and trimming were inferred from the DNA itself. The sample table holds roughly 200,000 clones, of which 90% to 95% were seen once. The ten largest clones capture more than 0.85% of the sample.

Via the germline V gene, CDR1 is MNHNS and CDR2 SASEGT. The trim is 3 bases for V and 2 bases for J, with a gap of 10 bases between the germline ends. From the cysteine through the phenylalanine, the CDR3 covers 14 amino acids. The CDR3 DNA has 42 bases and is translated from base 1. Remarks on this clone: Its antigen remains undetermined. Base quality data are lacking; no much larger clone is found one base away.

Paper-wide results and their limitations: Nearly half of unique spike-specific TCRs reportedly recognized epitopes outside regions mutated in the B.1.351 and B.1.1.7 variants. Conclusions about previously exposed vaccinees were limited because only six AZD1222 recipients were SARS-CoV-2 seropositive at baseline. Vaccine-associated CD4 TCRs spanned the whole spike protein, with dominant responses in regions 160-218 and 743-854. A significant rise in spike-specific TCR breadth and depth was observed after two AZD1222 doses relative to day 0 and relative to MenACWY recipients. In the small 56-69-year group, the increase in depth fell short of significance, most likely because of low power. No day 14 peak-response samples were available, so repertoires were characterized only after the peak T cell response. Most participants were white British and females outnumbered males, and the authors suggested that clonal diversity may have been underestimated.

The receptor chain draws on TRBV6-1 and TRBJ2-5, with no confidently assigned D gene. The input for sequencing was peripheral blood, taken 28 days after the second dose of the MenACWY control vaccine. This clonotype was obtained from an adult who received the MenACWY meningococcal vaccine as a control. The CDR3 region reads CASSDSPFQETQYF. The nucleotides read TGTGCCAGCAGTGATTCTCCGTTTCAAGAGACCCAGTACTTC.